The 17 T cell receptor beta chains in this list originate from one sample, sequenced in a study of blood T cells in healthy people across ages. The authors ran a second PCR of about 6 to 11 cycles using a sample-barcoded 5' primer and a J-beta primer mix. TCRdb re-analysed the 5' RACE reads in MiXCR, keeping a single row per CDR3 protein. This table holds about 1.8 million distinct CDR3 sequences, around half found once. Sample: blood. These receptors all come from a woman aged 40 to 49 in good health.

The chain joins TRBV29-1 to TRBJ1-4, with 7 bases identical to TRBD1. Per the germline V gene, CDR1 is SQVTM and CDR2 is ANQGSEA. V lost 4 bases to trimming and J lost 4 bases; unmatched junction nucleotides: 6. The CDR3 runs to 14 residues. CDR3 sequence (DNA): TGCAGCGTTGGGGAGGGGGCAAGTAATGAAAAACTGTTTTTT. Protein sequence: CSVGEGASNEKLFF.

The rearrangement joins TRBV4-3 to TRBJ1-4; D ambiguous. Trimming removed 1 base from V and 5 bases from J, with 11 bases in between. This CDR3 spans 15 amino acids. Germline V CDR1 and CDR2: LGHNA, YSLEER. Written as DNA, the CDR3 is TGCGCCAGCAGCCAAGGGAGGGCTCCAAATGAAAAACTGTTTTTT. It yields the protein CASSQGRAPNEKLFF.

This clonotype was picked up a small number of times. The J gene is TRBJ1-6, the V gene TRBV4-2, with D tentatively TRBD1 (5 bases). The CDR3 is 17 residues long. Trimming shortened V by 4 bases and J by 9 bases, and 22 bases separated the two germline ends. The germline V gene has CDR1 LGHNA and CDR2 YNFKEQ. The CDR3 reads CASSPPAQGLLGSPLHF. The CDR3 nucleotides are TGTGCCAGCAGCCCGCCCGCTCAGGGCCTACTTGGTTCACCCCTCCACTTT.

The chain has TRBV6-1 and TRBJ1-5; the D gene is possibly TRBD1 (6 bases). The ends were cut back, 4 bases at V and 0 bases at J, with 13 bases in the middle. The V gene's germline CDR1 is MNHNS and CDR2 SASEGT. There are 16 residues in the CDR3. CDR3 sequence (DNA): TGTGCCAGCAGTGCGACAGGTGTCTTTAGCAATCAGCCCCAGCATTTT. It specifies CASSATGVFSNQPQHF.

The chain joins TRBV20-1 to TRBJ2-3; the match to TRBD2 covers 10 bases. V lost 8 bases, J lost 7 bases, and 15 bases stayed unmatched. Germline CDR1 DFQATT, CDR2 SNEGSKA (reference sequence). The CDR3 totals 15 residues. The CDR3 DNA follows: TGCAGTCCTGGGGGCAGCGGGGGGGCGTTGAATACGCAGTATTTT. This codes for CSPGGSGGALNTQYF.

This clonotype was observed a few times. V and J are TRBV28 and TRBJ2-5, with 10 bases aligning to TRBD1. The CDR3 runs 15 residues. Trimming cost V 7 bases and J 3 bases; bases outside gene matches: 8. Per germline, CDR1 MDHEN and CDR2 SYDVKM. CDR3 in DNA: TGTGCCAGCAATTACCCAGGGACAGGGGAAGAGACCCAGTACTTC. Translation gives CASNYPGTGEETQYF.

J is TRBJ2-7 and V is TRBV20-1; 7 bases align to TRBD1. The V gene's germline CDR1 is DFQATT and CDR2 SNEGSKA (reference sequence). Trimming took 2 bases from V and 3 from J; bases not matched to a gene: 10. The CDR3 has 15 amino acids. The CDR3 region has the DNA TGCAGTGCTAGACCTACGGGACAGCCATTCTACGAGCAGTACTTC. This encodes CSARPTGQPFYEQYF.

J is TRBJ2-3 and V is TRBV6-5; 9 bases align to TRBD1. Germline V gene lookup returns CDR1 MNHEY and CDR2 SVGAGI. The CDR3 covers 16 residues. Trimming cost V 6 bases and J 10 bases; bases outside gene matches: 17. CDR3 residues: CASSRSSTGGSGSQYF. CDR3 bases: TGTGCCAGCAGCCGCTCTTCGACAGGGGGGTCGGGATCGCAGTATTTT.

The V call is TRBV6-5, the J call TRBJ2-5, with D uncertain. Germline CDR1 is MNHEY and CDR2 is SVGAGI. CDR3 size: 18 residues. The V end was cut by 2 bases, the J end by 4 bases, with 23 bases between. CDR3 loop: CASSYRVGSLQRGETQYF. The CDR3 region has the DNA TGTGCCAGCAGTTACAGAGTGGGGTCTCTCCAACGCGGAGAGACCCAGTACTTC.

Here the CDR3 reads CASSPTGGGKLFF. The CDR3 DNA sequence: TGTGCCAGCAGCCCTACAGGAGGCGGAAAACTGTTTTTT. The genes are TRBV7-3 and TRBJ1-4; perhaps TRBD1 as D (5 bases). CDR3 length: 13 amino acids. Trimming stripped 5 bases from V and 10 bases from J, with 14 bases between. The germline gives CDR1 SGHTA, CDR2 FQGTGA.

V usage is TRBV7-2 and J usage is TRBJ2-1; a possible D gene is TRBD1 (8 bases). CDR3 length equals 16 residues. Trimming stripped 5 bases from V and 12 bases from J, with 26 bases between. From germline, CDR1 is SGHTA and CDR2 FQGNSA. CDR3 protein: CASSQGASGNAYGQFF. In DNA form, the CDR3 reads TGTGCCAGCAGCCAGGGGGCGAGCGGGAACGCTTACGGGCAGTTCTTC.

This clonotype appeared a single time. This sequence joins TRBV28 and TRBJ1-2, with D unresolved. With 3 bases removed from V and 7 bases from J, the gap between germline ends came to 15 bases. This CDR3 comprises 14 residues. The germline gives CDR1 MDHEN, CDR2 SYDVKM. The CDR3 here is CASSFGRRVIGYTF. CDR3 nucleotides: TGTGCCAGCAGTTTTGGGAGAAGGGTTATTGGCTACACCTTC.

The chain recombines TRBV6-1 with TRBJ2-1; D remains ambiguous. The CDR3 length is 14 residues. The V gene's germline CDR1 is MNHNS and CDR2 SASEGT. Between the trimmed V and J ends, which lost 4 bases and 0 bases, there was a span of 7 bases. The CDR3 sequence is CASSGDTSYNEQFF. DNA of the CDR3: TGTGCCAGCAGTGGAGACACCTCCTACAATGAGCAGTTCTTC.

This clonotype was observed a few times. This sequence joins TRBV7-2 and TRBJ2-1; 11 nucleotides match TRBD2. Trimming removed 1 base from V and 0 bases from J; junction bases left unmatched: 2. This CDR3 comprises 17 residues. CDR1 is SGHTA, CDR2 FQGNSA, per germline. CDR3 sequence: CASSLVSGGDSYNEQFF. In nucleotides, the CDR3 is TGTGCCAGCAGCTTAGTTAGCGGGGGGGACTCCTACAATGAGCAGTTCTTC.

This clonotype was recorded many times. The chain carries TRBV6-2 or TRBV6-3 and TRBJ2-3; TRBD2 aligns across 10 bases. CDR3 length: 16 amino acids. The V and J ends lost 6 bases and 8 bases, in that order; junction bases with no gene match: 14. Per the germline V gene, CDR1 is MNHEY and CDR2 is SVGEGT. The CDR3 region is CASRLIAGGARGTQYF. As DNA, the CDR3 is TGTGCCAGCAGGCTGATAGCGGGGGGCGCCCGAGGTACGCAGTATTTT.

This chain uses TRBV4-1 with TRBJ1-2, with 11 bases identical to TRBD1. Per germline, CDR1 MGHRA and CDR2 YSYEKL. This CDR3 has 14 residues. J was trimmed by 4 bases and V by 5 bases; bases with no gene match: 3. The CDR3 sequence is CASSIGQGAYGYTF. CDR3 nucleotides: TGCGCCAGCAGCATTGGACAGGGGGCCTATGGCTACACCTTC.

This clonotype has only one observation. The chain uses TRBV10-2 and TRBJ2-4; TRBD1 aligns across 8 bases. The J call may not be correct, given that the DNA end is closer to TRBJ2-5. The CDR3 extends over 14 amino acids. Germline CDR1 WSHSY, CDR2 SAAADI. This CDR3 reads CASRGQATKETQYF. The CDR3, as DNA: TGCGCCAGCAGGGGACAGGCCACCAAAGAGACCCAGTACTTC.